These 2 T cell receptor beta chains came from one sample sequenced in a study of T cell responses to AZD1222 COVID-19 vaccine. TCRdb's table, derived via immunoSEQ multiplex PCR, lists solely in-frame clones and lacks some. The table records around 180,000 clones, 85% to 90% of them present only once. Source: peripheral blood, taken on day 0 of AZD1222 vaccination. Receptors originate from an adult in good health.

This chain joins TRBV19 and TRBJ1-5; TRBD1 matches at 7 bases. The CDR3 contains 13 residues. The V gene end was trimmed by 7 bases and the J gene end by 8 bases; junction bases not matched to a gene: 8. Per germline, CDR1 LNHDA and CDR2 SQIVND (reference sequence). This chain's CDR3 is CASTSTGREPQHF. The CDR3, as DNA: TGTGCCAGTACTTCGACAGGGAGAGAGCCCCAGCATTTT.

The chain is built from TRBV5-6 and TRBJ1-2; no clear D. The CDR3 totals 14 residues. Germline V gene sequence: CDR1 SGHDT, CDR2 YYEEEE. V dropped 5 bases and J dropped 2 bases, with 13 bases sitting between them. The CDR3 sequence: CASSIPGNNYGYTF. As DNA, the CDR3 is TGTGCCAGCAGTATCCCGGGAAACAACTATGGCTACACCTTC.